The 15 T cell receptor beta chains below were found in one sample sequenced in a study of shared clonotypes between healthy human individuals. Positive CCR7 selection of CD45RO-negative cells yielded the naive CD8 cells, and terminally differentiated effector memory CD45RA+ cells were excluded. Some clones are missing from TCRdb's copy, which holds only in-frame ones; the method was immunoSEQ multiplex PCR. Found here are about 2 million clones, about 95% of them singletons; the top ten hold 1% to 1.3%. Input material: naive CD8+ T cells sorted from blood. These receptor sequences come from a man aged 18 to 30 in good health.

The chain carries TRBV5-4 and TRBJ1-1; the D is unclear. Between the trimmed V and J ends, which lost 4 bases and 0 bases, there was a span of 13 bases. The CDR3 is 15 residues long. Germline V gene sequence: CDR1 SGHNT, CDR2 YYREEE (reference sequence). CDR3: CASSADRRMNTEAFF. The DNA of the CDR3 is TGTGCCAGCAGCGCGGACCGCCGTATGAACACTGAAGCTTTCTTT. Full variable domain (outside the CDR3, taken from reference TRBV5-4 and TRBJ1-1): ETGVTQSPTHLIKTRGQQVTLRCSSQSGHNTVSWYQQALGQGPQFIFQYYREEENGRGNFPPRFSGLQFPNYSSELNVNALELDDSALYLCASSADRRMNTEAFFGQGTRLTVV.

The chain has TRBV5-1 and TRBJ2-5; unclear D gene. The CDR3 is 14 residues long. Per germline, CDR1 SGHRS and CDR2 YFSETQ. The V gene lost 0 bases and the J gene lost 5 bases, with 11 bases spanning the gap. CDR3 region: CASSLDKIVETQYF. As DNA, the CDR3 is TGCGCCAGCAGCTTGGACAAAATCGTGGAGACCCAGTACTTC.

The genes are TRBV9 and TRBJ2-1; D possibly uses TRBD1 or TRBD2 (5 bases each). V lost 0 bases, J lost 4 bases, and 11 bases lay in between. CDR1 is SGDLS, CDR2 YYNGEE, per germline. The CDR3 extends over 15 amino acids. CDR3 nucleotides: TGTGCCAGCAGCGTAGCTGGGACCCTATACAATGAGCAGTTCTTC. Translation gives CASSVAGTLYNEQFF.

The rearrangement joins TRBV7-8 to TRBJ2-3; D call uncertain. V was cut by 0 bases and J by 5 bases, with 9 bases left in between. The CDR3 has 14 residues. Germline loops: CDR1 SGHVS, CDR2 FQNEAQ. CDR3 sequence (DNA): TGTGCCAGCAGCTTAGCTCCAGATGAAGATACGCAGTATTTT. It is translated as CASSLAPDEDTQYF.

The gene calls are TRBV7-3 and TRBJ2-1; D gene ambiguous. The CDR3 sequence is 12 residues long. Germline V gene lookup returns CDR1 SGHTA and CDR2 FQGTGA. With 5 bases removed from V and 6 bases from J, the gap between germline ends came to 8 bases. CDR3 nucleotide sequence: TGTGCCAGCAGCCAAGACGGCAATGAGCAGTTCTTC. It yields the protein CASSQDGNEQFF.

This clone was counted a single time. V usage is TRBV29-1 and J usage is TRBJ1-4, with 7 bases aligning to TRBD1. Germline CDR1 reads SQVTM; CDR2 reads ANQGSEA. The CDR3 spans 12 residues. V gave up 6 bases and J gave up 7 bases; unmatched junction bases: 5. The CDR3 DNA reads TGCAGCGTAGCCGGGACAGCTGAAAAACTGTTTTTT. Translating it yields CSVAGTAEKLFF.

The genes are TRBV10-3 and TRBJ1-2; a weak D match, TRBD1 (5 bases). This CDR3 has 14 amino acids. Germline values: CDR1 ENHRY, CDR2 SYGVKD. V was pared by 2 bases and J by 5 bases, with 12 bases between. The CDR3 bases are TGTGCCATCAGTGAGAGGGGTCCTAGGTATGGCTACACCTTC. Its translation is CAISERGPRYGYTF.

The CDR3 region has the DNA TGTGCCAGCAGTTTCTACGAAGGCACTGAAGCTTTCTTT. Translation gives CASSFYEGTEAFF. V gene TRBV28 combines with J gene TRBJ1-1; no definite D call. Trimming removed 3 bases from V and 4 bases from J, with 9 bases in between. The CDR3 sequence is 13 residues long. Per the germline V gene, CDR1 is MDHEN and CDR2 is SYDVKM.

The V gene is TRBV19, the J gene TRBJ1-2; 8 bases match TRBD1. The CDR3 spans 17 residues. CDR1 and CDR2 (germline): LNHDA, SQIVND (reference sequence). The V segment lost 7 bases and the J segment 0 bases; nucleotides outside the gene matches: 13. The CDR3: CASISDREGSANYGYTF. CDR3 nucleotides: TGTGCCAGTATCTCGGACAGGGAGGGGTCGGCTAACTATGGCTACACCTTC.

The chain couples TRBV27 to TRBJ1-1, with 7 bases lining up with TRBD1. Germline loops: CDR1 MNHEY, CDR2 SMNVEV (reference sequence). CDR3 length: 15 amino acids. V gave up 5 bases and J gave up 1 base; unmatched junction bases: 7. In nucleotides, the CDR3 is TGTGCCAGCAGTCCCGTGGACAGGACGAACACTGAAGCTTTCTTT. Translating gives CASSPVDRTNTEAFF.

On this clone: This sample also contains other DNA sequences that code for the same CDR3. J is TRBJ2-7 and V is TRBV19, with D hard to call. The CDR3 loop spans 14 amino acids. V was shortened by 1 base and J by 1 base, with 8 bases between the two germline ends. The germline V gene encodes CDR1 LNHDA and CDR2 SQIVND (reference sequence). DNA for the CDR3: TGTGCCAGTAGTATAGGAGGCGTTTCCTACGAGCAGTACTTC. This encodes CASSIGGVSYEQYF.

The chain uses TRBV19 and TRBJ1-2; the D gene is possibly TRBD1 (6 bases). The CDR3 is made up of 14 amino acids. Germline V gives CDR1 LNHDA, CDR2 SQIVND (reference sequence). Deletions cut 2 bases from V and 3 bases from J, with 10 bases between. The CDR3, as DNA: TGTGCCAGTAGTATAAACAGGGTGGACTATGGCTACACCTTC. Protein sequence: CASSINRVDYGYTF.

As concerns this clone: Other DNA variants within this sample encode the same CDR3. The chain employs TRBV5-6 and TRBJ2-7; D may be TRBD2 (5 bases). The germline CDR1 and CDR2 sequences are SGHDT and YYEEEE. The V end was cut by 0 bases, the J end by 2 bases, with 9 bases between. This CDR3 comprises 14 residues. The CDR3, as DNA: TGTGCCAGCAGCTTGGAGGGAGCCACCTACGAGCAGTACTTC. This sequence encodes CASSLEGATYEQYF.

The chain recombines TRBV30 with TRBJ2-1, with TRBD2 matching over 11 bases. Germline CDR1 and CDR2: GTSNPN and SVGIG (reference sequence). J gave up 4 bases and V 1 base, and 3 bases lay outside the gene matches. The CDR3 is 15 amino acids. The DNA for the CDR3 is TGTGCCTGGAGTGGACCTAGCGGGGGGTACAATGAGCAGTTCTTC. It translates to CAWSGPSGGYNEQFF.

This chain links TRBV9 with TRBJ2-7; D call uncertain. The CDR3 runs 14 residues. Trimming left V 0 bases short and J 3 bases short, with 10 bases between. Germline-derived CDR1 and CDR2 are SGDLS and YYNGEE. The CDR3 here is CASSVEEWSYEQYF. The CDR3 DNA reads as TGTGCCAGCAGCGTAGAGGAGTGGAGCTACGAGCAGTACTTC. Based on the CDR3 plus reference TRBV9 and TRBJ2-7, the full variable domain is DSGVTQTPKHLITATGQRVTLRCSPRSGDLSVYWYQQSLDQGLQFLIQYYNGEERAKGNILERFSAQQFPDLHSELNLSSLELGDSALYFCASSVEEWSYEQYFGPGTRLTVT.